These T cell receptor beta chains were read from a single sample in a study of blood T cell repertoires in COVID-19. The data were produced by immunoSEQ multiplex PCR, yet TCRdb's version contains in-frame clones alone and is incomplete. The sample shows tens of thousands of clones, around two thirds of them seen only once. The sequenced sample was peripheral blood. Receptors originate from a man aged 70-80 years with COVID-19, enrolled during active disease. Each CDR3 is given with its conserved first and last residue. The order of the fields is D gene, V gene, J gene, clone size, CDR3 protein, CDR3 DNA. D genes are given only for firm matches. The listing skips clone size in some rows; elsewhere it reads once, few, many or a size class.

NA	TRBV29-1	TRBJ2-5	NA	CSSSETQYF	TGCAGCTCTTCAGAGACCCAGTACTTC
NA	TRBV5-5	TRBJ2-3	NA	CASSSSFDTQYF	TGTGCCAGCAGCTCTAGCTTCGATACGCAGTATTTT
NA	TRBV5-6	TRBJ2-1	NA	CASSQMGGRDEQFF	TGTGCCAGCAGCCAGATGGGGGGGCGCGATGAGCAGTTCTTC
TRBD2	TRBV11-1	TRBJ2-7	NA	CASSLMAGAGEQYF	TGTGCCAGCAGCTTAATGGCGGGAGCTGGCGAGCAGTACTTC
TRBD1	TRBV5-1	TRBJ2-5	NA	CASSQGENAGVTQYF	TGCGCCAGTAGTCAGGGGGAAAACGCAGGGGTGACCCAGTACTTC
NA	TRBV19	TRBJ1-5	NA	CASTTRGGVGNQPQHF	TGTGCCAGTACCACCCGGGGAGGAGTCGGCAATCAGCCCCAGCATTTT
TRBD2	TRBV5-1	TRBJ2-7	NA	CASTLGGGEQYF	TGCGCCAGCACCTTGGGGGGAGGGGAGCAGTACTTC
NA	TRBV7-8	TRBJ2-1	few	CASGADPYNEQFF	TGTGCCAGCGGGGCGGACCCCTACAATGAGCAGTTCTTC
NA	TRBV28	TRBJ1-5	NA	CASRRQRNQPQHF	TGTGCCAGCAGGCGCCAACGCAATCAGCCCCAGCATTTT
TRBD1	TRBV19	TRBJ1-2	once	CASSSRTGASNYGYTF	TGTGCCAGTAGTTCGCGGACAGGGGCCTCTAACTATGGCTACACCTTC
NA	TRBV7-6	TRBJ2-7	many	CASSLGALGGGYEQYF	TGTGCCAGCAGCTTAGGGGCGTTGGGTGGTGGTTACGAGCAGTACTTC